Listed below are T cell receptor beta chains from one sample, sequenced in a study of vaccination effects on CD4 cells after COVID-19. These receptors' antigens are unknown. The assay was immunoSEQ multiplex PCR, and TCRdb's table has in-frame clones only and misses some. The sample lists tens of thousands of clones, 74% seen once, with about 2.3% in the top ten. Sequencing was performed on CD4+ T cells from PBMCs cultured without peptide, taken after COVID-19 vaccination. These receptor sequences come from a human donor who received a COVID-19 vaccine. Both conserved end residues are part of each CDR3. A row's size may be missing; if present it is once, few, many or a size class.

j_call clone_size v_call cdr3_aa
TRBJ2-1 . TRBV3-1/TRBV3-2 CASSQPSGGGNEQFF
TRBJ1-3 . TRBV18 CASSPDSSGNTIYF
TRBJ1-1 . TRBV6-5 CASIRKGDTEAFF
TRBJ1-5 . TRBV5-6 CASSPRTGSNQPQHF
TRBJ2-4 . TRBV6-1 CASSEIQGNTNIQYF
TRBJ1-2 once TRBV24-1 CATSRTGDYGYTF
TRBJ1-1 once TRBV2 CASSTGYTEAFF
TRBJ1-1 . TRBV6-5 CASTQGVGTEAFF
TRBJ2-2 . TRBV14 CASSQFTGGPGDGELFF
TRBJ1-5 few TRBV28 CASSPNRDDQPQHF
TRBJ1-2 . TRBV14 CASSQDLTTGGARGYTF
TRBJ2-3 . TRBV28 CASKFMDPKGVSQYF
TRBJ1-6 . TRBV5-6 CASSSSRDRGWNSPLHF
TRBJ2-3 . TRBV2 CASSGGRGSADTQYF
TRBJ2-5 . TRBV5-1 CASSDHRDTLQETQYF
TRBJ1-2 few TRBV6-2/TRBV6-3 CASSYTGRKEGYTF
TRBJ2-5 . TRBV3-1/TRBV3-2 CASSQDLGETQYF
TRBJ1-5 . TRBV5-1 CASSPTGANQPQHF
TRBJ1-3 few TRBV30 CAWSATAAGNTIYF
TRBJ1-3 . TRBV5-1 CASREVASGNTIYF
TRBJ1-4 . TRBV7-9 CASSLGQGNEKLFF
TRBJ1-4 . TRBV28 CASSNRGRDEKLFF
TRBJ1-1 few TRBV4-1 CASSQGRLNTEAFF
TRBJ2-1 . TRBV3-1/TRBV3-2 CASSQKSWVMATSYNEQFF
TRBJ2-1 . TRBV7-2 CASSLSLAGDSSSYNEQFF
TRBJ2-5 . TRBV30 CAWRGRSETQYF
TRBJ1-4 . TRBV12-3/TRBV12-4 CASSLTGKLFF
TRBJ2-2 . TRBV6-5 CASIKRSNTGELFF
TRBJ1-4 . TRBV5-1 CASSITGSGNEKLFF